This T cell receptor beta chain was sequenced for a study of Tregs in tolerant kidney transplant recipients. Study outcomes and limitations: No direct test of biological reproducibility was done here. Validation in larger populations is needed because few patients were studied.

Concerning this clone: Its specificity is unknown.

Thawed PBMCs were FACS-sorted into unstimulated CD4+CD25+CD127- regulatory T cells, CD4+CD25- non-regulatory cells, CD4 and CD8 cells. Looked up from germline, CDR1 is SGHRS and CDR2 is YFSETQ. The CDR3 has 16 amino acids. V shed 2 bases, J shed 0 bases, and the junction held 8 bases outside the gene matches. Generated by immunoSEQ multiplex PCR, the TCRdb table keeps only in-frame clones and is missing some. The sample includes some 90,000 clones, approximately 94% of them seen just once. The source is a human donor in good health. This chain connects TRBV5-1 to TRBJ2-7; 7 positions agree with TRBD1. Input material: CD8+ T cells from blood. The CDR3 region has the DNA TGCGCCAGCAGCTTAGAAGGGACAGTGAGCTCCTACGAGCAGTACTTC. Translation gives CASSLEGTVSSYEQYF.